The 17 T cell receptor beta chains below were found in one sample sequenced in a study of T cell responses to AZD1222 COVID-19 vaccine. Profiled with immunoSEQ multiplex PCR; TCRdb holds only in-frame clones, not every one. The sample yields roughly 140,000 clones, 70% to 90% seen once. The input for sequencing was peripheral blood, taken on day 0 of AZD1222 vaccination. These receptors were obtained from an adult in good health.

This chain joins TRBV7-9 and TRBJ1-1; D may be TRBD1 (5 bases). The germline V gene encodes CDR1 SEHNR and CDR2 FQNEAQ (reference sequence). Trimming left V 2 bases short and J 3 bases short, with 10 bases between. This CDR3 region has 14 residues. The CDR3 DNA reads TGTGCCAGCAGCTTATCAGGGACGTACACTGAAGCTTTCTTT. Encoded protein: CASSLSGTYTEAFF.

This chain joins TRBV5-8 and TRBJ1-2; 10 bases align to TRBD1. The CDR3 has 15 amino acids. Looked up from germline, CDR1 is SGHTS and CDR2 is YDEGEE. The V segment lost 1 base and the J segment 5 bases; nucleotides outside the gene matches: 5. This CDR3 is CASSLRTGGGYGYTF. CDR3 nucleotides: TGTGCCAGCAGCTTGAGGACAGGGGGGGGATATGGCTACACCTTC.

The chain is built from TRBV7-8 and TRBJ1-2, with 7 bases lining up with TRBD1. The V segment lost 2 bases and the J segment 5 bases; nucleotides outside the gene matches: 14. CDR1 and CDR2 (germline): SGHVS, FQNEAQ. This CDR3 spans 17 amino acids. The CDR3 loop reads CASSLLTMYRGDYGYTF. As DNA, the CDR3 is TGTGCCAGCAGCTTACTCACGATGTACAGGGGAGATTATGGCTACACCTTC. The complete variable domain, with remaining parts taken from reference TRBV7-8 and TRBJ1-2, reads GAGVSQSPRYKVAKRGQDVALRCDPISGHVSLFWYQQALGQGPEFLTYFQNEAQLDKSGLPSDRFFAERPEGSVSTLKIQRTQQEDSAVYLCASSLLTMYRGDYGYTFGSGTRLTVV.

The gene calls are TRBV2 and TRBJ1-1, with a weak D call TRBD1 (5 bases). The CDR3 contains 13 residues. Germline V gives CDR1 SNHLY, CDR2 FYNNEI. Trimming removed 5 bases at V and 0 bases at J, with 7 bases between. The CDR3 bases are TGTGCCAGCAGTTCAGGGATGAACACTGAAGCTTTCTTT. It codes for CASSSGMNTEAFF.

The chain links TRBV10-3 to TRBJ2-5; maybe TRBD1 (5 bases). Trimming pared 7 bases from V and 1 base from J, leaving 10 bases between. CDR1 and CDR2 from the germline V gene are ENHRY and SYGVKD. The CDR3 contains 13 residues. In DNA, the CDR3 is TGTGCCATCAATCAGGGTACCCAAGAGACCCAGTACTTC. Protein sequence: CAINQGTQETQYF.

The V call is TRBV19, the J call TRBJ1-1, with TRBD1 matching 11 bases. The germline V gene encodes CDR1 LNHDA and CDR2 SQIVND (reference sequence). The V gene end was trimmed by 2 bases and the J gene end by 3 bases; junction bases not matched to a gene: 11. The CDR3 length is 18 residues. CDR3 DNA sequence: TGTGCCAGTAGTATACTTGGACAGGGGGCATATGCGGACACTGAAGCTTTCTTT. Translated, it gives CASSILGQGAYADTEAFF.

The chain is built from TRBV6-2 or TRBV6-3 and TRBJ1-5; unclear D gene. Germline CDR1 and CDR2: MNHEY and SVGEGT. CDR3 length: 16 residues. Between the trimmed V and J ends, which lost 4 bases and 2 bases, there was a span of 15 bases. CDR3 nucleotide sequence: TGTGCCAGCAGTTCCAATGAATGGGAGGGCAATCAGCCCCAGCATTTT. Protein product: CASSSNEWEGNQPQHF.

This clone appeared a few times. V gene TRBV6-5 combines with J gene TRBJ2-7; TRBD1 is a possible D gene (6 bases). The CDR3 totals 13 residues. Germline V gene lookup returns CDR1 MNHEY and CDR2 SVGAGI. The V end was cut by 6 bases, the J end by 9 bases, with 18 bases between. Here the CDR3 reads CASRKSSGVGQYF. DNA of the CDR3: TGTGCCAGCAGGAAGTCTTCAGGGGTGGGGCAGTACTTC.

The chain has TRBV27 and TRBJ2-1, with unresolved D. Trimming removed 0 bases at V and 1 base at J, with 4 bases between. This CDR3 spans 14 amino acids. The germline V gene has CDR1 MNHEY and CDR2 SMNVEV (reference sequence). The CDR3 region has the DNA TGTGCCAGCAGTTTATCTCCGTCCTACAATGAGCAGTTCTTC. Its protein is CASSLSPSYNEQFF.

CDR3 in amino acids: CAVLANTGELFF. For the CDR3, the DNA is TGTGCCGTACTAGCGAACACCGGGGAGCTGTTTTTT. V usage is TRBV19 and J usage is TRBJ2-2, with a possible D match to TRBD2 (5 bases). The germline V gene has CDR1 LNHDA and CDR2 SQIVND (reference sequence). The V end lost 11 bases, the J end lost 0 bases, and 7 bases lay between the germline ends. The length of the CDR3 is 12 residues.

The gene calls are TRBV27 and TRBJ1-3, with D perhaps matching TRBD1 (5 bases). From germline, CDR1 is MNHEY and CDR2 SMNVEV (reference sequence). The germline V and J ends were trimmed by 5 bases and 3 bases, with 11 bases remaining between them. This CDR3 region has 14 residues. The CDR3 DNA is TGTGCCAGCAGTCGGGGGGGGGTTGGAAACACCATATATTTT. Translation gives CASSRGGVGNTIYF.

The chain uses TRBV5-6 and TRBJ2-3; weak D call: TRBD2 (5 bases). There are 15 residues in the CDR3. CDR1 and CDR2 (germline): SGHDT, YYEEEE. V was clipped by 4 bases and J by 1 base, with 13 bases between them. The DNA for the CDR3 is TGTGCCAGCAGCCTTGAGGTTAGCGGCACAGATACGCAGTATTTT. Translated: CASSLEVSGTDTQYF. Looking up the rest from reference TRBV5-6 and TRBJ2-3 gives the full variable domain: DAGVTQSPTHLIKTRGQQVTLRCSPKSGHDTVSWYQQALGQGPQFIFQYYEEEERQRGNFPDRFSGHQFPNYSSELNVNALLLGDSALYLCASSLEVSGTDTQYFGPGTRLTVL.

Only a few counts were recorded for this clone. V usage is TRBV28 and J usage is TRBJ1-1; D might be TRBD1 (6 bases). V lost 6 bases to trimming and J lost 1 base, with 12 bases between them. The CDR3 has 14 residues. Germline V gene sequence: CDR1 MDHEN, CDR2 SYDVKM. CDR3 region: CASRTGRKNTEAFF. Written as DNA, the CDR3 is TGTGCCAGCAGAACAGGGAGGAAGAACACTGAAGCTTTCTTT.

The rearrangement links TRBV7-2 to TRBJ1-4, with 7 positions matching TRBD1. Germline V gene lookup returns CDR1 SGHTA and CDR2 FQGNSA. There are 15 residues in the CDR3. V lost 4 bases, J lost 5 bases, and 7 bases stayed unmatched. The CDR3 reads CASSSGWTGNEKLFF. The CDR3 region has the DNA TGTGCCAGCAGCTCGGGCTGGACAGGCAATGAAAAACTGTTTTTT.

The rearrangement links TRBV29-1 to TRBJ2-7, with 10 nucleotides matching TRBD1. The V and J ends lost 5 bases and 0 bases, in that order; junction bases with no gene match: 4. Germline assignment: CDR1 SQVTM and CDR2 ANQGSEA. The CDR3 is made up of 14 amino acids. CDR3 in DNA: TGCAGCGTTTGGACAGGGGGGGCCTCCTACGAGCAGTACTTC. Protein product: CSVWTGGASYEQYF.

The J gene is TRBJ2-7, the V gene TRBV7-6, with TRBD2 as a possible D gene (6 bases). The V gene's germline CDR1 is SGHVS and CDR2 FNYEAQ. This CDR3 has 14 residues. The V and J ends lost 5 bases and 5 bases respectively, with 16 bases between them. The CDR3 nucleotides read TGTGCCAGCAGCCATCCGGGACGGAGGGACGAGCAGTACTTC. Encoded protein: CASSHPGRRDEQYF. The full variable domain, in which reference TRBV7-6 and TRBJ2-7 provide the parts outside the CDR3, is GAGVSQSPRYKVTKRGQDVALRCDPISGHVSLYWYRQALGQGPEFLTYFNYEAQQDKSGLPNDRFSAERPEGSISTLTIQRTEQRDSAMYRCASSHPGRRDEQYFGPGTRLTVT.

V is TRBV12-3 or TRBV12-4 and J is TRBJ2-3; D is ambiguous. There are 12 residues in the CDR3. V shed 2 bases and J shed 6 bases, with 6 bases lying between them. CDR3 nucleotide sequence: TGTGCCAGCAGTTTAATCTTCGATACGCAGTATTTT. Its protein product is CASSLIFDTQYF.